What follows describes a single T cell receptor (beta chain). The antigen is not known. V was clipped by 3 bases and J by 6 bases; unmatched bases: 12. The CDR3 has 18 amino acids. Germline V gives CDR1 SGHAT, CDR2 FQNNGV. The data derive from a study of cytomegalovirus exposure and HLA in healthy donors. Notes on the study in general: A later analysis showed HLA-associated TCR beta chains outstripping equally common others in clonal expansion. Fewer N-insertions than the roughly 670-donor mean were reportedly shown by an Asian-associated ancestry cluster in a later analysis. Researchers reported in a later analysis that a missense DCLRE1C variant was tied to TCR beta V- and J-gene trimming.

At sampling all donors were nominally healthy, likely with unrecorded immune exposures. In the PCR, 60 Vbeta and 13 Jbeta primers were used. Profiling relied on immunoSEQ multiplex PCR, and the TCRdb table lists in-frame clones only, not all of them. In the table there are 150,000 to 200,000 clones, 84% of which are singletons. The sequence derives from a boy between 10 and 17 years old in good health and CMV-seronegative. Sample: PBMCs. V gene TRBV11-2 combines with J gene TRBJ2-2; TRBD2 matches 11 bases. The CDR3 nucleotides are TGTGCCAGCAGCTTCCAACCTGGACTAGCGGGTATCGCCGGGGAGCTGTTTTTT. Its protein is CASSFQPGLAGIAGELFF.